This T cell receptor (beta chain) was captured in a study of T-cell memory formation after mild COVID-19 (dated by TCRdb to the early 2020s). Regarding the research as a whole: TCR sequence clusters from the two donors were largely donor specific. In a couple of donors, T-cell clones that expanded and contracted after mild COVID-19 were tracked by sequencing TCRalpha and TCRbeta repertoires over time. Two young, previously healthy adult volunteers, one female and one male, were included in the cohort.

Points the paper makes about the study in general: The second-wave clones that peaked on day 37 were not confirmed to be SARS-CoV-2 specific. Only a couple of mild cases were covered in the study, and larger cohorts including severe cases with pre-infection samples were considered necessary. Clones that contracted from day 15 to 85 showed balanced CD4/CD8 phenotypes, whereas a second wave of clones that expanded from day 15 to 37 leaned towards CD4+. Contracting CD4+ clones turned up mainly in the CM and EM memory subsets, whereas EMRA was where CD8+ clones were enriched. The detection of some responding clones in pre-infection memory suggests that pre-existing cross-reactive memory T cells joined the SARS-CoV-2 response.

Comments on this clonotype: It lacks a known antigen. No clone much larger than this one lies a single base away; base qualities are absent.

TCRdb records Illumina NovaSeq 6000 as the sequencer. cDNA libraries for TCRalpha and TCRbeta were prepared by 5'RACE using constant-segment primers, with sample barcodes and unique molecular identifiers added. RNA was extracted from every sample with Trizol reagent. Amplification of the libraries took two PCR steps, and the second step added a second sample barcode plus Illumina TruSeq adapters. Sequencing of libraries was performed on an Illumina NovaSeq with 2 x 150 bp paired-end reads. The study's processing was this. With migec v1.2.7, reads were demultiplexed and then collapsed into UMI-guided consensus sequences. With mixcr v2.1.11, UMI consensuses were aligned to TRA and TRB V and J templates and assembled into clonotypes. Clonotypes were classified as expanded or contracted when called significant by both edgeR and NoisET, with noise models trained on biological replicates. For edgeR calls, a false discovery rate-adjusted p below 0.01 and a log2 fold-change threshold of 1 were applied. PCA with hierarchical clustering of max-normalized trajectories of the 1000 most abundant clonotypes was used as exploratory dynamics analysis. Separately sequenced CD4+ and CD8+ repertoires were used to assign a CD4 or CD8 phenotype to each responding clone. TCRdb ran its own pipeline on the public reads, namely fastp trimming at Q25 and MiXCR clone calling, and kept in-frame beta chains. Each entry merges the rows of one CDR3 protein and shows their most common DNA and genes. The authors' filters were not applied to this entry. Counted in this sample were 350,000 or so distinct CDR3 sequences; over 10% of them appeared once. In total, the top ten clones hold about 20% of the sample.

Ficoll-Paque density gradient centrifugation was used to isolate PBMCs. Germline trimming: 6 bases from V, 5 bases from J; junction bases outside gene matches: 10. The germline V gene (reference sequence) specifies DFQATT as CDR1 and SNEGSKA as CDR2. The CDR3, cysteine through phenylalanine, is 15 amino acids long. Only the CDR3 DNA stays, 45 bases, in frame from base 1. The receptor was derived from a young man who had mild COVID-19 (a few samples of this study predate the infection). The sample titles of this study are shuffled in the database, so cell type and time point are left out; the donor was told from shared clones. The V and J segments used are TRBV20-1 and TRBJ1-1, and 12 junctional nucleotides match TRBD1. The sequenced material came from PBMCs or a T cell subset sorted from them (not recorded which). The DNA is as follows: TGCAGTGCACCTGGGACAGGGGGCGCGGGGACTGAAGCTTTCTTT. Its protein product is CSAPGTGGAGTEAFF.